A single sample is the source of the 26 T cell receptor beta chains below, sequenced in a study of regulatory T cells in long-lasting Graves disease. Time point specified: persistent/refractory GD, antithyroid drugs over 5 years with positive TRAb. PBMC RNA served as the TCR library source. CDR3 regions were amplified by Arm-PCR using iRepertoire HTBI primers to build TCR beta libraries. TCRdb reprocessed the multiplex PCR reads via MiXCR and lists one record per CDR3 protein. This table holds approximately 470,000 distinct CDR3 sequences, under 25% found once. Here the sequenced sample was peripheral blood mononuclear cells (PBMCs), taken when the disease was refractory, from a patient treated with antithyroid drugs. Receptors were obtained from a female donor with Graves disease.

This clonotype was detected many times. The chain links TRBV29-1 to TRBJ1-2, with no clear D. CDR3 length: 15 amino acids. Germline V CDR1 and CDR2: SQVTM, ANQGSEA. V was trimmed by 0 bases and J by 0 bases, leaving 11 bases between them. CDR3 sequence: CSVEDLGRSNYGYTF. CDR3 nucleotides: TGCAGCGTTGAAGATCTTGGCAGGTCTAACTATGGCTACACCTTC.

This clonotype was seen at least ten times. This chain uses TRBV15 with TRBJ1-5; no firm D call. V dropped 0 bases and J dropped 6 bases, with 9 bases sitting between them. There are 14 residues in the CDR3. Looked up from germline, CDR1 is LNHNV and CDR2 is YYDKDF (reference sequence). The CDR3 DNA reads as TGTGCCACCAGCAGAGAGGGTGGGATTCAGCCCCAGCATTTT. Translating it yields CATSREGGIQPQHF. Filled out from reference TRBV15 and TRBJ1-5, the complete variable domain reads DAMVIQNPRYQVTQFGKPVTLSCSQTLNHNVMYWYQQKSSQAPKLLFHYYDKDFNNEADTPDNFQSRRPNTSFCFLDIRSPGLGDTAMYLCATSREGGIQPQHFGDGTRLSIL.

On this clonotype itself: A much larger clone lies one base from this, so it may be a read error. The V gene is TRBV5-1, the J gene TRBJ1-1; D uncertain. CDR1 and CDR2 from the germline V gene are SGHRS and YFSETQ. The CDR3 has 14 residues. CDR3 coding DNA: TGCGCCAGCAGCTTGCTGGGAGTACGCACTAAAGCTTTCTTT. It specifies CASSLLGVRTKAFF.

As for this clonotype: It may be a read error: a sequence one base away is much more abundant. CDR3 sequence reads: CASQSSETYEQYF. CDR3 nucleotide sequence: TGTGCCAGCCAATCTAGCGAGACCTACGAGCAGTACTTC. The V and J genes are TRBV14 and TRBJ2-7, with D perhaps TRBD2 (6 bases). The CDR3 is 13 residues long. Trimming removed 8 bases from V and 2 bases from J, with 13 bases in between. Germline CDR1 SGHDN, CDR2 FVKESK.

This clonotype was counted between two and nine times. The chain couples TRBV12-3 or TRBV12-4 to TRBJ2-2; 9 bases agree with TRBD1. The CDR3 extends over 15 amino acids. V was clipped by 4 bases and J by 4 bases; unmatched bases: 4. CDR3 sequence reads: CASSSGTGFTGELFF. The CDR3 DNA reads as TGTGCCAGCAGTTCCGGGACAGGGTTCACCGGGGAGCTGTTTTTT.

The chain employs TRBV28 and TRBJ2-1, with TRBD1 matching over 9 bases. Germline lookup yields CDR1 MDHEN and CDR2 SYDVKM. The CDR3 length is 17 residues. V was clipped by 3 bases and J by 5 bases; unmatched bases: 11. Here the CDR3 reads CASSFRPRDREDNEQFF. Here the CDR3 DNA reads TGTGCCAGCAGTTTCAGGCCCCGGGACAGGGAGGACAATGAGCAGTTCTTC.

V is TRBV11-3 and J is TRBJ2-2, with D perhaps matching TRBD2 (5 bases). Trimming cost V 11 bases and J 1 base, with 11 bases left between them. The CDR3 extends over 13 amino acids. Germline CDR1 is SGHNT and CDR2 is YENEEA. In DNA form, the CDR3 reads TGTGCCGCCCAAGCGGAGAACACCGGGGAGCTGTTTTTT. This translates into CAAQAENTGELFF.

J is TRBJ2-4 and V is TRBV7-2, with 9 bases aligning to TRBD1. The CDR3 is made up of 16 amino acids. J was trimmed by 7 bases and V by 4 bases; bases with no gene match: 11. Germline V gene lookup returns CDR1 SGHTA and CDR2 FQGNSA. CDR3 nucleotides: TGTGCCAGCAGCTCACCGGGACAGGGTCATGGGAACATTCAGTACTTC. As protein: CASSSPGQGHGNIQYF.

There are a few counts of this clonotype. V and J are TRBV5-1 and TRBJ2-7, with D tentatively TRBD2 (6 bases). The CDR3 consists of 15 residues. Germline CDR1 SGHRS, CDR2 YFSETQ. V was pared by 2 bases and J by 5 bases, with 17 bases between. CDR3 sequence reads: CASSLHLGGPDEQYF. CDR3 coding DNA: TGCGCCAGCAGCTTACACCTGGGGGGACCGGACGAGCAGTACTTC.

In this sample, this clonotype turned up a few times. The rearrangement links TRBV4-1 to TRBJ1-5; TRBD1 might be the D (6 bases). Trimming took off 3 bases at V and 1 base at J, with 13 bases between the two ends. CDR3 length: 16 amino acids. Germline CDR1 and CDR2: MGHRA and YSYEKL. The DNA of the CDR3 is TGCGCCAGCAGCCATCTACAGGGAGACAGCAATCAGCCCCAGCATTTT. As protein: CASSHLQGDSNQPQHF.

Ten or more counts support this clonotype. The rearrangement links TRBV7-2 to TRBJ2-7; 9 bases agree with TRBD2. V lost 1 base and J lost 3; bases outside the gene matches: 1. CDR3 size: 14 residues. Germline V CDR1 and CDR2: SGHTA, FQGNSA. The CDR3 DNA is TGTGCCAGCAGCTTAGATAGCGGGAGCTACGAGCAGTACTTC. It yields the protein CASSLDSGSYEQYF. Full variable domain (rest looked up from reference TRBV7-2 and TRBJ2-7): GAGVSQSPSNKVTEKGKDVELRCDPISGHTALYWYRQSLGQGLEFLIYFQGNSAPDKSGLPSDRFSAERTGGSVSTLTIQRTQQEDSAVYLCASSLDSGSYEQYFGPGTRLTVT.

The chain links TRBV14 to TRBJ2-2; 14 nucleotides align to TRBD2. This CDR3 has 20 residues. Germline CDR1 reads SGHDN; CDR2 reads FVKESK. Unmatched junction bases numbered 11, after V lost 0 bases and J lost 5 bases. The CDR3 DNA reads TGTGCCAGCAGCCAAGAGTGGGCAGGGACTAGCGGGAGATCGACCGGGGAGCTGTTTTTT. It is translated as CASSQEWAGTSGRSTGELFF.

This clonotype was counted between two and nine times. The CDR3 DNA reads as TGTGCCAGCAGTTACGCGACTAGCGGGAGCGACGCGGCCAAAAACATTCAGTACTTC. It specifies CASSYATSGSDAAKNIQYF. The genes are TRBV6-2 or TRBV6-3 and TRBJ2-4; 12 nucleotides line up with TRBD2. Germline trimming cut 2 bases from V and 1 base from J; bases unmatched to any gene: 9. Per germline, CDR1 MNHEY and CDR2 SVGEGT. The CDR3 has 19 amino acids.

This clonotype was seen repeatedly, ten times or more. The V call is TRBV28, the J call TRBJ2-2, with 10 bases aligning to TRBD2. CDR1 and CDR2 from the germline V gene are MDHEN and SYDVKM. This CDR3 region has 15 residues. V was pared by 5 bases and J by 4 bases, with 4 bases of the junction left unmatched. The CDR3 DNA follows: TGTGCCAGCAGTCTAGCGGGAGTTTCCACCGGGGAGCTGTTTTTT. It yields the protein CASSLAGVSTGELFF.

This clonotype was detected ten times or more. The chain carries TRBV7-2 and TRBJ2-7, with D possibly TRBD2 on 5 matching bases. The CDR3 runs to 12 residues. The germline V and J ends were trimmed by 2 bases and 7 bases, with 9 bases remaining between them. Germline V gene sequence: CDR1 SGHTA, CDR2 FQGNSA. This CDR3 is CASSLREREQYF. The CDR3 DNA reads TGTGCCAGCAGCTTACGGGAAAGAGAGCAGTACTTC.

This rearrangement joins TRBV4-2 to TRBJ2-1, with 7 bases that match TRBD2. Germline V gene sequence: CDR1 LGHNA, CDR2 YNFKEQ. V shed 3 bases, J shed 2 bases, and the junction held 10 bases outside the gene matches. The CDR3 is made up of 17 amino acids. This chain's CDR3 is CASSQRAGGNTYNEQFF. CDR3 DNA: TGTGCCAGCAGCCAGAGAGCCGGGGGGAACACCTACAATGAGCAGTTCTTC.

V gene TRBV27 combines with J gene TRBJ2-7, with D possibly called TRBD1 or TRBD2 (5 bases each). The V end lost 2 bases, the J end lost 5 bases, and 16 bases lay between the germline ends. The CDR3 is 15 residues long. CDR1 is MNHEY, CDR2 SMNVEV, per germline (reference sequence). CDR3 loop: CASSLEGYLVDEQYF. As DNA, the CDR3 is TGTGCCAGCAGTTTAGAGGGGTATCTCGTTGACGAGCAGTACTTC.

There are a few counts of this clonotype. CDR3 sequence: CASSPPGPPASELFF. The CDR3 nucleotides read TGTGCCAGCAGTCCTCCGGGCCCCCCGGCCTCGGAGCTGTTTTTT. The rearrangement uses TRBV28 and TRBJ2-2; D is ambiguous. Germline lookup yields CDR1 MDHEN and CDR2 SYDVKM. The CDR3 runs 15 residues. V was cut by 5 bases and J by 10 bases, with 20 bases left in between.

This clonotype occurred many times. V and J are TRBV27 and TRBJ2-7; a weak D match, TRBD1 (5 bases). CDR1 is MNHEY, CDR2 SMNVEV, per germline (reference sequence). V was cut by 6 bases and J by 0 bases, with 15 bases left in between. The CDR3 is 15 amino acids. CDR3 sequence: CASSQQVLSSYEQYF. CDR3 DNA: TGTGCCAGCAGCCAACAGGTACTTTCCTCCTACGAGCAGTACTTC.

This clonotype was seen many times. The genes are TRBV28 and TRBJ1-1; D might be TRBD1 (6 bases). Trimming left V 6 bases short and J 1 base short, with 9 bases between. Germline values: CDR1 MDHEN, CDR2 SYDVKM. The CDR3 has 13 residues. CDR3 sequence: CASRLGQNTEAFF. The CDR3 bases are TGTGCCAGCAGGTTGGGACAGAACACTGAAGCTTTCTTT.

This clonotype was seen a handful of times. Possible read error: a much larger clone is one base away. The chain has TRBV2 and TRBJ2-7, with D perhaps matching TRBD1 (5 bases). The V gene's germline CDR1 is SNHLY and CDR2 FYNNEI. The CDR3 has 12 amino acids. The germline V and J ends were trimmed by 6 bases and 5 bases, with 11 bases remaining between them. This CDR3 is CASSRESHEQYF. CDR3 DNA sequence: TGTGCCAGCAGCAGGGAAAGCCACGAGCAGTACTTC.

This clonotype was counted many times. The chain recombines TRBV3-1 with TRBJ2-5; no firm D call. The V gene lost 4 bases and the J gene lost 4 bases, with 19 bases spanning the gap. CDR1 is LGHDT, CDR2 YNNKEL, per germline (reference sequence). The CDR3 consists of 16 residues. CDR3 nucleotides: TGTGCCAGCAGCCCTATGGACCGCTCCCGCGGAGAGACCCAGTACTTC. Its protein is CASSPMDRSRGETQYF.

This clonotype was counted many times. This chain joins TRBV7-2 and TRBJ2-7; a weak D match, TRBD2 (6 bases). Trimming stripped 2 bases from V and 2 bases from J, with 13 bases between. The CDR3 is 15 residues long. CDR1 is SGHTA and CDR2 is FQGNSA in the germline V gene. CDR3 sequence (DNA): TGTGCCAGCAGCTTACACTGGTCGGGGGCCTACGAGCAGTACTTC. Translating gives CASSLHWSGAYEQYF.

This clonotype was observed a handful of times. The rearrangement uses TRBV7-9 and TRBJ1-2, with D perhaps matching TRBD1 (5 bases). The V and J ends lost 5 bases and 0 bases respectively, with 13 bases between them. CDR1 is SEHNR and CDR2 is FQNEAQ in the germline V gene (reference sequence). The CDR3 consists of 15 residues. The CDR3 sequence: CASSPGDGSNYGYTF. The DNA of the CDR3 is TGTGCCAGCAGCCCTGGGGACGGATCTAACTATGGCTACACCTTC.

This clonotype showed up many times. J is TRBJ1-6 and V is TRBV2; D is perhaps TRBD1 (5 bases). The CDR3 loop spans 14 amino acids. Germline CDR1 SNHLY, CDR2 FYNNEI. Trimming took off 2 bases at V and 8 bases at J, with 10 bases between the two ends. The CDR3 DNA reads TGTGCCAGCAGTGAAATAGACAGCGATTCACCCCTCCACTTT. As protein: CASSEIDSDSPLHF.

This clonotype was seen repeatedly, ten times or more. This chain uses TRBV11-2 with TRBJ2-5; 8 bases agree with TRBD1. This CDR3 is 16 amino acids long. Looked up from germline, CDR1 is SGHAT and CDR2 is FQNNGV. V gave up 1 base and J gave up 4 bases; unmatched junction bases: 8. CDR3 nucleotide sequence: TGTGCCAGCAGCTTAGGGCGCAGGGGGCAGGGAGAGACCCAGTACTTC. The encoded protein is CASSLGRRGQGETQYF.